A single sample is the source of the 14 T cell receptor beta chains below, sequenced in a study of blood T cell repertoires in COVID-19. Measured with immunoSEQ multiplex PCR; TCRdb has only the in-frame clones, and not every one. This table holds some 89,000 clones, around 87% found once. Sequencing was carried out using peripheral blood. The receptors stem from a human donor in a cohort sampled during active COVID-19.

The V and J genes are TRBV6-4 and TRBJ2-5, with 11 nucleotides matching TRBD2. This CDR3 has 15 amino acids. Germline loops: CDR1 MRHNA, CDR2 SNTAGT. V was clipped by 5 bases and J by 4 bases; unmatched bases: 6. CDR3 region: CASSISGGAGETQYF. The CDR3 DNA follows: TGTGCCAGCAGTATTAGCGGGGGGGCAGGAGAGACCCAGTACTTC.

The gene calls are TRBV7-8 and TRBJ2-3; D ambiguous. The CDR3 has 14 amino acids. CDR1 and CDR2 from the germline V gene are SGHVS and FQNEAQ. The V and J ends lost 1 base and 8 bases respectively, with 13 bases between them. The CDR3 region is CASSLGGLVGTQYF. The DNA for the CDR3 is TGTGCCAGCAGCTTAGGAGGCCTGGTGGGTACGCAGTATTTT. Using reference TRBV7-8 and TRBJ2-3 for the parts outside the CDR3, the full variable domain is GAGVSQSPRYKVAKRGQDVALRCDPISGHVSLFWYQQALGQGPEFLTYFQNEAQLDKSGLPSDRFFAERPEGSVSTLKIQRTQQEDSAVYLCASSLGGLVGTQYFGPGTRLTVL.

The chain carries TRBV28 and TRBJ2-7; D may be TRBD2 (6 bases). This CDR3 comprises 15 residues. V lost 6 bases, J lost 5 bases, and 20 bases lay in between. Germline loops: CDR1 MDHEN, CDR2 SYDVKM. CDR3 sequence (DNA): TGTGCCAGCAGGGGCCCTGGAGGGAGAGAGAACGAGCAGTACTTC. Residues: CASRGPGGRENEQYF.

V gene TRBV29-1 combines with J gene TRBJ1-1, with 7 bases identical to TRBD1. The CDR3 sequence is 12 residues long. Germline CDR1 reads SQVTM; CDR2 reads ANQGSEA. Germline trimming cut 7 bases from V and 2 bases from J; bases unmatched to any gene: 4. The CDR3 region has the DNA TGCAGCGCCCGGACAGGCAACACTGAAGCTTTCTTT. Translation: CSARTGNTEAFF.

The CDR3 reads CASSPETSGSTYEQYF. The CDR3 DNA follows: TGTGCCAGCAGCCCAGAGACTAGCGGGAGTACCTACGAGCAGTACTTC. The rearrangement uses TRBV7-2 and TRBJ2-7, with 12 bases matching TRBD2. This CDR3 contains 16 residues. Germline V CDR1 and CDR2: SGHTA, FQGNSA. V shed 5 bases and J 2 bases; nucleotides not matched to a gene: 7.

J is TRBJ2-1 and V is TRBV28, with TRBD2 identical over 7 bases. CDR3 length: 18 residues. The V gene's germline CDR1 is MDHEN and CDR2 SYDVKM. Trimming at V came to 4 bases and at J to 0 bases, leaving 12 bases not matched to a gene. The CDR3 sequence: CASSSSGLVRSSYNEQFF. The CDR3 bases are TGTGCCAGCAGTTCTTCCGGACTAGTCCGCAGCTCCTACAATGAGCAGTTCTTC.

The chain is built from TRBV7-9 and TRBJ1-1; TRBD1 is a possible D gene (6 bases). CDR1 and CDR2 from the germline V gene are SEHNR and FQNEAQ (reference sequence). This CDR3 has 16 amino acids. Trimming stripped 5 bases from V and 0 bases from J, with 16 bases between. CDR3 DNA: TGTGCCAGCAGCGACCCCCCGGGACAAATGAACACTGAAGCTTTCTTT. Translation gives CASSDPPGQMNTEAFF.

The chain recombines TRBV24-1 with TRBJ2-7; TRBD2 is a possible D gene (6 bases). With 3 bases removed from V and 0 bases from J, the gap between germline ends came to 17 bases. Germline CDR1 KGHDR, CDR2 SFDVKD. The CDR3 is made up of 17 amino acids. The CDR3 DNA follows: TGTGCCACCAGTGATGCGGCGGGACGGGACGGCTCCTACGAGCAGTACTTC. This sequence encodes CATSDAAGRDGSYEQYF.

The genes are TRBV28 and TRBJ1-1, with D possibly matching TRBD1 (5 bases). The germline CDR1 and CDR2 sequences are MDHEN and SYDVKM. The V gene lost 6 bases and the J gene lost 3 bases, with 14 bases spanning the gap. This CDR3 region has 14 residues. CDR3 sequence reads: CASSRDQGDTEAFF. CDR3 nucleotides: TGTGCCAGCAGCAGGGATCAAGGGGACACTGAAGCTTTCTTT. Combining the CDR3 with reference TRBV28 and TRBJ1-1 gives the whole variable domain DVKVTQSSRYLVKRTGEKVFLECVQDMDHENMFWYRQDPGLGLRLIYFSYDVKMKEKGDIPEGYSVSREKKERFSLILESASTNQTSMYLCASSRDQGDTEAFFGQGTRLTVV.

J is TRBJ2-1 and V is TRBV10-2; 9 nucleotides align to TRBD2. The germline V gene has CDR1 WSHSY and CDR2 SAAADI. The CDR3 covers 15 residues. J lost 2 bases, V lost 7 bases, and 6 bases had no gene match. CDR3 loop: CASISSGVPYNEQFF. The CDR3 DNA follows: TGCGCCAGCATATCTAGCGGGGTACCCTACAATGAGCAGTTCTTC.

CDR3 bases: TGCAGCGCCAAGGAGGGCCGTTACAATGAGCAGTTCTTC. This codes for CSAKEGRYNEQFF. The V and J genes are TRBV29-1 and TRBJ2-1; tentative D call: TRBD2 (6 bases). The V gene's germline CDR1 is SQVTM and CDR2 ANQGSEA. The CDR3 contains 13 residues. V was clipped by 7 bases and J by 4 bases, with 14 bases between them.

The chain couples TRBV2 to TRBJ1-3; possible D gene TRBD1, 6 bases. Germline V lookup: CDR1 SNHLY, CDR2 FYNNEI. The CDR3 is 16 residues long. V was clipped by 9 bases and J by 0 bases, with 18 bases between them. Here the CDR3 reads CARERILQGSGNTIYF. DNA of the CDR3: TGTGCCAGGGAGAGGATACTACAGGGCTCTGGAAACACCATATATTTT. The whole variable domain, remainder taken from reference TRBV2 and TRBJ1-3, is EPEVTQTPSHQVTQMGQEVILRCVPISNHLYFYWYRQILGQKVEFLVSFYNNEISEKSEIFDDQFSVERPDGSNFTLKIRSTKLEDSAMYFCARERILQGSGNTIYFGEGSWLTVV.

The chain links TRBV6-5 to TRBJ2-1; no definite D call. The germline CDR1 and CDR2 sequences are MNHEY and SVGAGI. Trimming removed 2 bases from V and 7 bases from J, with 18 bases in between. The CDR3 spans 16 residues. Here the CDR3 reads CASSYLLPPFNNEQFF. CDR3 bases: TGTGCCAGCAGTTACCTACTACCTCCTTTTAATAATGAGCAGTTCTTC.

V usage is TRBV2 and J usage is TRBJ2-5, with a possible D match to TRBD1 (6 bases). V dropped 0 bases and J dropped 1 base, with 12 bases sitting between them. This CDR3 spans 16 amino acids. Germline CDR1 reads SNHLY; CDR2 reads FYNNEI. CDR3 residues: CASSEAGGTFQETQYF. CDR3 DNA: TGTGCCAGCAGTGAAGCAGGGGGTACCTTCCAAGAGACCCAGTACTTC.